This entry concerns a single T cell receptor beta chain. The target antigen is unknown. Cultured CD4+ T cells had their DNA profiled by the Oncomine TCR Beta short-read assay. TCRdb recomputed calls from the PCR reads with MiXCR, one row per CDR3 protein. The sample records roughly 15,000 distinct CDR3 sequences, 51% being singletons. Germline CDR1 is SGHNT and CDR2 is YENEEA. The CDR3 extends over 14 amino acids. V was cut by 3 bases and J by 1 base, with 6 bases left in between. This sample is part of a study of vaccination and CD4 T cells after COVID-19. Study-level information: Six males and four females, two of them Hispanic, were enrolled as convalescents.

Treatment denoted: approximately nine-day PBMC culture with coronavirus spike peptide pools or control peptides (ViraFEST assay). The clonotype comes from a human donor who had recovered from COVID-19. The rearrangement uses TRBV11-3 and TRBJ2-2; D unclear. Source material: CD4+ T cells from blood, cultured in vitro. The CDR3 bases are TGTGCCAGCAGCTTCAGCGTGAACACCGGGGAGCTGTTTTTT. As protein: CASSFSVNTGELFF. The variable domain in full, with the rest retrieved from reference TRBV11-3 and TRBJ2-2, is EAGVVQSPRYKIIEKKQPVAFWCNPISGHNTLYWYLQNLGQGPELLIRYENEEAVDDSQLPKDRFSAERLKGVDSTLKIQPAELGDSAVYLCASSFSVNTGELFFGEGSRLTVL.